The clone carrying this T cell receptor beta chain was observed a few times. What it binds is unknown. The data were taken from a study of CD8 T cells in ankylosing spondylitis. Study conclusions and caveats: Significantly higher representation of disease-linked clones was reported for matched ankylosing spondylitis synovial fluid. Peripheral blood samples showed relatively rare disease-linked clones, and these clones were CD8+. Characteristic, it appeared, of ankylosing spondylitis blood was a TCR beta motif of roughly 8 highly homologous variants.

The germline CDR1 and CDR2 sequences are SGHRS and YFSETQ. The CDR3 extends over 15 amino acids. J was trimmed by 4 bases and V by 0 bases; bases with no gene match: 7. The authors made TCR beta libraries by quantitative 5'-RACE with molecular barcodes. TCRdb redid the calling of the 5' RACE reads with MiXCR, one entry per CDR3 protein. The sample has approximately 520,000 distinct CDR3 sequences, about 5.7% seen once. This receptor was identified in a male donor with ankylosing spondylitis. The sequenced material came from blood, either unsorted or a sorted T cell fraction (not recorded which). The chain links TRBV5-1 to TRBJ2-7; 7 nucleotides agree with TRBD2. The CDR3 bases are TGCGCCAGCAGCTTGGAATGGCCTAGCGGATACGAGCAGTACTTC. This codes for CASSLEWPSGYEQYF.